This TCR beta chain was captured in a study of T cells in Graves' hyperthyroidism and ophthalmopathy. The germline gives CDR1 LNHNV, CDR2 YYDKDF (reference sequence). The CDR3 spans 13 residues. V lost 3 bases to trimming and J lost 4 bases, with 7 bases between them. This clonotype turned up a few times. TCR beta CDR3 region amplification was performed from RNA transcripts. The HTBI primer set was used in a first-round RT-PCR of the TCR CDR3. A single record per CDR3 protein comes from TCRdb applying MiXCR to the multiplex PCR reads. Found here are about 510,000 distinct CDR3 sequences, 40% to 55% of them singletons; the top ten hold about 45%.

This TCR derives from an adult woman with Graves' disease, either hyperthyroidism or ophthalmopathy (not recorded which). Sequencing input: peripheral blood or thyroid tissue (not recorded which). This chain uses TRBV15 with TRBJ1-3; no firm D call. Written as DNA, the CDR3 is TGTGCCACCAGCAGCAGACCGGGAAACACCATATATTTT. The encoded protein is CATSSRPGNTIYF.